This TCR beta chain is from a study of T cells in Graves' hyperthyroidism and ophthalmopathy. Study-level results: Among clonotypes expanded in thyroid above 0.001, most were also found in blood. Prediction of ophthalmopathy progression came a median around 6.1 months pre-onset.

This clonotype was observed many times. Its antigen is not identified. Template material for amplifying TCR beta CDR3 regions consisted of RNA transcripts. The HTBI set primed first-round TCR CDR3 RT-PCR. One entry per CDR3 protein results from TCRdb running MiXCR on the multiplex PCR reads. Here the sample spans about 710,000 distinct CDR3 sequences, about 15% being singletons. Stability of Graves' hyperthyroidism was defined as absent ophthalmopathy progression within 18 months. Based on clinical symptoms, serum thyroxine and TRAb, thyroid ultrasound and orbital computed tomography, diagnoses were reached. The V end was cut by 5 bases, the J end by 2 bases, with 19 bases between. The CDR3 has 16 residues.

V usage is TRBV12-3 or TRBV12-4 and J usage is TRBJ2-7, with D possibly matching TRBD1 (6 bases). The receptor was derived from a man in his late teens or twenties with Graves' hyperthyroidism. The sample taken for sequencing was blood. The CDR3: CASSKGAGTLAYEQYF. Here the CDR3 DNA reads TGTGCCAGCAGTAAAGGGGCCGGGACATTAGCCTACGAGCAGTACTTC.